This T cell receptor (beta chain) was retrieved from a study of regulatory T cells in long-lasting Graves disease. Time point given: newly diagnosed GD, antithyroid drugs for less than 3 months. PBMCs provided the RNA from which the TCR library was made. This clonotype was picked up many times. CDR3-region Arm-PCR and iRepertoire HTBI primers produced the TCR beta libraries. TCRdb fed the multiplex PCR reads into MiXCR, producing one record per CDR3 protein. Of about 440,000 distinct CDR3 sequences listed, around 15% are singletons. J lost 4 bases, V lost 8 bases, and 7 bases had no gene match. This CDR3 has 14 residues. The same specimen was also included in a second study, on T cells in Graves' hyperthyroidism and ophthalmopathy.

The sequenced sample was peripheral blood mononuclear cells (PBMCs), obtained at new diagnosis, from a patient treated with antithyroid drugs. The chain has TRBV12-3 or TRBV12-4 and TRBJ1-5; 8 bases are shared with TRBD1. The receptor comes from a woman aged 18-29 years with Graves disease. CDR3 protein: CASSRTGGNQPQHF. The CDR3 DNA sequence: TGTGCCAGCTCTCGAACAGGGGGTAATCAGCCCCAGCATTTT.